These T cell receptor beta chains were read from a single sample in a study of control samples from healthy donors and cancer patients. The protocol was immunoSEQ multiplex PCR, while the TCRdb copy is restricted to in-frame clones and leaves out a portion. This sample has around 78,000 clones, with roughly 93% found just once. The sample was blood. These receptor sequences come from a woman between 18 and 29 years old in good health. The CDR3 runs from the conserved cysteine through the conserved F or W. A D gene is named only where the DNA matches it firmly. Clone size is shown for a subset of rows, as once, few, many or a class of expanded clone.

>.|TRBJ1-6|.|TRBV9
TGTGCCAGCAGCCTCACGACGGATATGAGCTCCTATAATTCACCCCTCCACTTT
CASSLTTDMSSYNSPLHF
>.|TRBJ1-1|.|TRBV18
TGTGCCAGCTCACCCGGACTTTTGGGGAACACTGAAGCTTTCTTT
CASSPGLLGNTEAFF
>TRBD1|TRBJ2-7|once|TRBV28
TGTGCCAGCAGCCCCGGGACAGGGACGTTCGAGCAGTACTTC
CASSPGTGTFEQYF
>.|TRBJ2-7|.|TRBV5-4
TGTGCCAGCAGCCGGAGTTCGGTCGTCTACGAGCAGTACTTC
CASSRSSVVYEQYF
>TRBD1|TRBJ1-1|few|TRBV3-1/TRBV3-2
TGTGCCAGCAGCCAAGGACAGGGGGGGTACGCTTTCTTT
CASSQGQGGYAFF
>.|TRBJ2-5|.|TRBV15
TGTGCCACAAAAGTAACAGGGGCACGGGCGGGGGTAAAGACCCAGTACTTC
CATKVTGARAGVKTQYF
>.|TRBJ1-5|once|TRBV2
TGTGCCAGCAGGGAAGGCGGCCAGGCGCCCTATAGCAATCAGCCCCAGCATTTT
CASREGGQAPYSNQPQHF
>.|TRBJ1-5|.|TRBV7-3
TGTGCCAGCAGCTTAACAGGGGATCAGCCCCAGCATTTT
CASSLTGDQPQHF
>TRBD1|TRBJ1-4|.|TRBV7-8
TGTGCCAGCAGCTCAGCACAGGGGGCGAGTGAAAAACTGTTTTTT
CASSSAQGASEKLFF
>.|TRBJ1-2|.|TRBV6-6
TGTGCCAGCAGTTACGCAGGGGACTATGGCTACACCTTC
CASSYAGDYGYTF
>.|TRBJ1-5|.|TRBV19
TGTGCCACACGATCGAACAGGGACTATCAGAATCAGCCCCAGCATTTT
CATRSNRDYQNQPQHF
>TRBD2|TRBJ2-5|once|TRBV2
TGTGCCAGCAGTGATACTAGCGGCCGAGAGACCCAGTACTTC
CASSDTSGRETQYF
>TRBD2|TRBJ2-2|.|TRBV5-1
TGCGCCAGCAGCTTGAGGCTAGCGGGAGCTGGAGGGGAGCTGTTTTTT
CASSLRLAGAGGELFF
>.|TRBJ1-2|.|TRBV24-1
TGTGCCACCAGTGATTCAGGAGCCTATGGCTACACCTTC
CATSDSGAYGYTF
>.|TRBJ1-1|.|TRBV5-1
TGCGCCAGCAGCTTGGAGGCAGGTCAGAACACTGAAGCTTTCTTT
CASSLEAGQNTEAFF
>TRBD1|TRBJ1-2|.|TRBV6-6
TGTGCCAGCAGCCCGGGACAGGGGATATATGGCTACACCTTC
CASSPGQGIYGYTF
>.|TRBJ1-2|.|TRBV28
TGTGCCAGCAGTTTTCCTTTCTATGGCTACACCTTC
CASSFPFYGYTF
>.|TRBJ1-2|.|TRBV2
TGTGCCAGCAGTGTGGCCAGTTACAACTATGGCTACACCTTC
CASSVASYNYGYTF
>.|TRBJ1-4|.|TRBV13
TGTGCCAGCAGCCCAACCGGGACATCTAATGAAAAACTGTTTTTT
CASSPTGTSNEKLFF
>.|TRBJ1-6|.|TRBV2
TGTGCCAGCAGTGAAATCCGGGGGACGCATAATTCACCCCTCCACTTT
CASSEIRGTHNSPLHF
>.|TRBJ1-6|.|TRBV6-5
TGTGCCAGCAGTTACTCGAATCAGGGCTTGGGTTCACCCCTCCACTTT
CASSYSNQGLGSPLHF
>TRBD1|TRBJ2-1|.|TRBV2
TGTGCCAGCAGACGAGGACAGGGGGCGAGGGAGCAGTTCTTC
CASRRGQGAREQFF
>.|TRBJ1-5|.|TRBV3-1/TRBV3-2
TGTGCCAGCAGCCAACCTTCTTCGGGCTGTTGCAATCAGCCCCAGCATTTT
CASSQPSSGCCNQPQHF
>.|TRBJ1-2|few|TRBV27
TGTGCCAGCAGTTCTCCAGGATCCCTGGGCTACACCTTC
CASSSPGSLGYTF
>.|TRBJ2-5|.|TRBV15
TGTGCCACCAGCAGTTCTTTGGTCGGGGGACTGCACCAAGAGACCCAGTACTTC
CATSSSLVGGLHQETQYF
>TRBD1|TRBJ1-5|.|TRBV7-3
TGTGCCAGCAGCTTAACGGACAGGGGTACAAGTCAGCCCCAGCATTTT
CASSLTDRGTSQPQHF
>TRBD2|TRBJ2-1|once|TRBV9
TGTGCCAGCAGCGTAGGCGGGGGTGTAATCAATGAGCAGTTCTTC
CASSVGGGVINEQFF
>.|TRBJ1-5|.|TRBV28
TGTGCCAGCATCTCGGGTTCACAGCCCCAGCATTTT
CASISGSQPQHF
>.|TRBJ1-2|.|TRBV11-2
TGTGCCAGCAGCTTAGCCGGGACTCCGTTAGCTAACTATGGCTACACCTTC
CASSLAGTPLANYGYTF
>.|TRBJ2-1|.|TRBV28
TGTGCCAGCAGCCCGGGGTTCTCCTACAATGAGCAGTTCTTC
CASSPGFSYNEQFF
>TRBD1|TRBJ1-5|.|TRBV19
TGTGCCAGTGACAGGGGGTCTGACAATCAGCCCCAGCATTTT
CASDRGSDNQPQHF
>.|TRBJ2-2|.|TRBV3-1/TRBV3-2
TGTGCCAGCAGCCAGGGACCTAACACCGGGGAGCTGTTTTTT
CASSQGPNTGELFF
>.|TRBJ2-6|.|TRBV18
TGTGCCAGCTCTTCGAGACAGCTGTCAGGGGCCAACGTCCTGACTTTC
CASSSRQLSGANVLTF
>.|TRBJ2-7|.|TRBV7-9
TGTGCCAGCAGCGCCTCCTACGAGCAGTACTTC
CASSASYEQYF
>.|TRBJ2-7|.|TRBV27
TGTGCCAGCAGCGAAGGCACTATAGATCTTTACGAGCAGTACTTC
CASSEGTIDLYEQYF
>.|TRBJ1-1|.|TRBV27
TGTGCCAGCAGTTTATCGGTCGGGGGGAACACTGAAGCTTTCTTT
CASSLSVGGNTEAFF
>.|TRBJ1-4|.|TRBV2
TGTGCCAGCAGTGGTGCCACCGGGGTGGAAAAACTGTTTTTT
CASSGATGVEKLFF
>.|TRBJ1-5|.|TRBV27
TGTGCCAGCAGTTCCGGACAGAACAATCAGCCCCAGCATTTT
CASSSGQNNQPQHF
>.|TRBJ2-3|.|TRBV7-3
TGTGCCAGCAGCTTAACTAGCTCAGATACGCAGTATTTT
CASSLTSSDTQYF
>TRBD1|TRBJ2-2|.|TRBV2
TGTGCCAGCGGGGGACAGAACGGCCCCGGGGAGCTGTTTTTT
CASGGQNGPGELFF
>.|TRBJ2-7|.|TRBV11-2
TGTGCCAGCAGCTTAGGGAGAACGGGCGAGCAGTACTTC
CASSLGRTGEQYF
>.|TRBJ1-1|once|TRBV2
TGTGCCAGCAGTGACTGGAACACTGAAGCTTTCTTT
CASSDWNTEAFF
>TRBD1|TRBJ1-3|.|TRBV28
TGTGCCAGCAAGAGACAGGGGGATGGAAACACCATATATTTT
CASKRQGDGNTIYF
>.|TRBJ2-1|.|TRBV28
TGTGCCAGCAGTTTATATGAGCAGTTCTTC
CASSLYEQFF
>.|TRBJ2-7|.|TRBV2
TGTGCCAGCAGTGCCCCATCGGGGGTATCCTACGAGCAGTACTTC
CASSAPSGVSYEQYF
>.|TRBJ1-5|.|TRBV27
TGTGCCAGCAGCCAAAGGGGTCTAGGACAGCCCCAGCATTTT
CASSQRGLGQPQHF
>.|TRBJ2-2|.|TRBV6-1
TGTGCCAGCAGTGAACCGAATTCCCGAGTTTCCGGGGAGCTGTTTTTT
CASSEPNSRVSGELFF
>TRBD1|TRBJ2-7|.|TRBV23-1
TGCGCCAGCAGGACAGGGTCCCTATACGAGCAGTACTTC
CASRTGSLYEQYF
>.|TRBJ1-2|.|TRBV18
TGTGCCAGCTCACCGGCGGGGGGGAATGGCTATGGCTACACCTTC
CASSPAGGNGYGYTF
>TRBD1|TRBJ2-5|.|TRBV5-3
TGTGCCAGAAGCTTGGCCGGGACAGAGGAAGAGACCCAGTACTTC
CARSLAGTEEETQYF
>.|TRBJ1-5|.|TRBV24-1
TGTGCCACCAGCCTCAGGGGCAGCAATCAGCCCCAGCATTTT
CATSLRGSNQPQHF
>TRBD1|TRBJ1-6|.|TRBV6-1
TGTGCCAGCAGTGAACCGGGACAGGGGGCATCACCCCTCCACTTT
CASSEPGQGASPLHF
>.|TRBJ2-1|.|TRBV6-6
TGTGCCAGCAGTTACAGCCGGGTCTACAATGAGCAGTTCTTC
CASSYSRVYNEQFF
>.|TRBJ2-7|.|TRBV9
TGTGCCAGCAGCGTAGGTCATACGGGAAGTAACTACGAGCAGTACTTC
CASSVGHTGSNYEQYF
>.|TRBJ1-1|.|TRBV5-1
TGCGCCAGCAGCCCGAACACCATCCCCGGATTGGACTTT
CASSPNTIPGLDF